The source of this T cell receptor (beta chain) is a study of blood T cell repertoires in COVID-19. Overall study: The United States, Italy and Spain provided the acute and convalescent COVID-19 samples.

The assay was immunoSEQ multiplex PCR, and TCRdb's table has in-frame clones only and misses some. The table records about 170,000 clones, around four fifths of them present only once. Patients from Seattle were sampled longitudinally, starting during active infection. This receptor was taken from a woman aged 70 to 79 with COVID-19, enrolled during active disease. The specimen sequenced was peripheral blood.

The CDR3 bases are TGTGCCAGCAGCCCAAGACAGGTCGAAGCTTTCTTT. This encodes CASSPRQVEAFF. The gene calls are TRBV7-8 and TRBJ1-1; a possible D gene is TRBD1 (6 bases). This CDR3 is 12 amino acids long. Germline V gives CDR1 SGHVS, CDR2 FQNEAQ. V was pared by 5 bases and J by 8 bases, with 12 bases between.